Presented here are 32 T cell receptor beta chains from one specimen sequenced in a study of blood T cell repertoires in COVID-19 (dated by TCRdb to about 2020). Receptor libraries were prepared by the immunoSEQ multiplex PCR assay. In its TCRdb copy, this immuneACCESS table keeps in-frame sequences only and misses some clones. Where compared with another copy, unresolved V genes explain less than half of these, and the others have no known cause. Recorded for this sample are over 40,000 clones; approximately 83% of them occurred a single time. The ten largest account for 16% of the sample. The sequenced sample was peripheral blood. These receptors were obtained from a man aged 40-50 years with acute or convalescent COVID-19.

V and J are TRBV9 and TRBJ1-3; D remains unclear. V lost 3 bases, J lost 0 bases, and 10 bases lay in between. The CDR3 is 15 amino acids. Germline V gene sequence: CDR1 SGDLS, CDR2 YYNGEE. CDR3 DNA sequence: TGTGCCAGCAGCGGAACAGCTCTCTCTGGAAACACCATATATTTT. It codes for CASSGTALSGNTIYF.

This CDR3 is CASTVAALSGNTIYF. The CDR3, as DNA: TGTGCCAGCACAGTGGCGGCTCTCTCTGGAAACACCATATATTTT. The chain couples TRBV7-8 to TRBJ1-3; the D is unclear. The V and J ends lost 7 bases and 0 bases respectively, with 13 bases between them. In germline, CDR1 is SGHVS, CDR2 FQNEAQ. There are 15 residues in the CDR3.

J is TRBJ2-6 and V is TRBV2; 8 bases are shared with TRBD1. This CDR3 has 17 residues. With V trimmed by 3 bases and J by 4 bases, 8 bases remained unmatched. CDR1 and CDR2 (germline): SNHLY, FYNNEI. CDR3 protein: CASSDRQGRTGANVLTF. The DNA for the CDR3 is TGTGCCAGCAGTGATCGACAGGGGAGAACGGGGGCCAACGTCCTGACTTTC. Variable domain in full (rest from reference TRBV2 and TRBJ2-6): EPEVTQTPSHQVTQMGQEVILRCVPISNHLYFYWYRQILGQKVEFLVSFYNNEISEKSEIFDDQFSVERPDGSNFTLKIRSTKLEDSAMYFCASSDRQGRTGANVLTFGAGSRLTVL.

The rearrangement uses TRBV24-1 and TRBJ2-3; 11 bases agree with TRBD2. The CDR3 has 15 residues. V dropped 6 bases and J dropped 3; count of bases not matched to a gene: 4. The germline CDR1 and CDR2 sequences are KGHDR and SFDVKD. This CDR3 reads CATSLAGGPTDTQYF. Written as DNA, the CDR3 is TGTGCCACCAGTTTAGCGGGAGGGCCGACAGATACGCAGTATTTT.

For the CDR3, the DNA is TGTGCCAGTGCGACCGGGACAGGAAACAATCAGCCCCAGCATTTT. Its translation: CASATGTGNNQPQHF. The chain uses TRBV19 and TRBJ1-5, with 8 bases that match TRBD1. Germline V gives CDR1 LNHDA, CDR2 SQIVND (reference sequence). Unmatched junction bases numbered 9, after V lost 8 bases and J lost 3 bases. This CDR3 is 15 amino acids long.

V and J are TRBV5-1 and TRBJ1-1, with 7 bases fitting TRBD1. V lost 4 bases, J lost 0 bases, and 3 bases stayed unmatched. CDR3 length: 14 amino acids. Germline-derived CDR1 and CDR2 are SGHRS and YFSETQ. CDR3 coding DNA: TGCGCCAGCAGCCGGGGACAGTTGAACACTGAAGCTTTCTTT. The encoded protein is CASSRGQLNTEAFF.

The chain combines TRBV3-1 (or the pseudogene TRBV3-2) with TRBJ1-1; D gene unclear. The CDR3 runs to 13 residues. V shed 4 bases and J shed 3 bases, with 9 bases lying between them. Per the germline V gene, CDR1 is LGHDT and CDR2 is YNNKEL (reference sequence). CDR3 DNA: TGTGCCAGCAGCCTCCAGATACACACTGAAGCTTTCTTT. Amino acids: CASSLQIHTEAFF.

This sequence joins TRBV3-1 (or the pseudogene TRBV3-2) and TRBJ2-1; 9 bases fit TRBD1. CDR3 length equals 16 residues. V was clipped by 6 bases and J by 4 bases; unmatched bases: 10. Per the germline V gene, CDR1 is LGHDT and CDR2 is YNNKEL (reference sequence). CDR3 amino acids: CASRLNRGPGYNEQFF. The CDR3 DNA follows: TGTGCCAGCAGATTAAACAGGGGGCCCGGTTACAATGAGCAGTTCTTC.

This chain connects TRBV5-4 to TRBJ2-5; the match to TRBD2 covers 11 bases. From germline, CDR1 is SGHNT and CDR2 YYREEE (reference sequence). With V trimmed by 3 bases and J by 1 base, 5 bases remained unmatched. CDR3 length: 16 residues. Written as DNA, the CDR3 is TGTGCCAGCAGCTCGAAGACTAGCGGGACCCAAGAGACCCAGTACTTC. Its protein product is CASSSKTSGTQETQYF.

The chain is built from TRBV15 and TRBJ2-7; D remains ambiguous. The germline V and J ends were trimmed by 0 bases and 2 bases, with 8 bases remaining between them. CDR3 length: 14 amino acids. Germline lookup yields CDR1 LNHNV and CDR2 YYDKDF (reference sequence). Here the CDR3 DNA reads TGTGCCACCAGCAGAGATTACGGAGCCTACGAGCAGTACGTC. Amino acids: CATSRDYGAYEQYV.

The chain combines TRBV2 with TRBJ1-2, with TRBD1 matching over 7 bases. The CDR3 sequence is 12 residues long. Trimming took 6 bases from V and 7 from J; bases not matched to a gene: 5. Germline V gene data show CDR1 as SNHLY and CDR2 as FYNNEI. CDR3 loop: CASRTGRFGYTF. The CDR3 DNA reads TGTGCCAGCAGGACAGGGAGGTTTGGCTACACCTTC. The complete variable domain, with remaining parts taken from reference TRBV2 and TRBJ1-2, reads EPEVTQTPSHQVTQMGQEVILRCVPISNHLYFYWYRQILGQKVEFLVSFYNNEISEKSEIFDDQFSVERPDGSNFTLKIRSTKLEDSAMYFCASRTGRFGYTFGSGTRLTVV.

The rearrangement uses TRBV5-4 and TRBJ2-5; TRBD1 matches 7 bases. This CDR3 comprises 14 residues. V dropped 4 bases and J dropped 5; count of bases not matched to a gene: 8. The germline CDR1 and CDR2 sequences are SGHNT and YYREEE (reference sequence). CDR3 sequence: CASSQQQGRETQYF. DNA of the CDR3: TGTGCCAGCAGCCAACAACAGGGGCGGGAGACCCAGTACTTC.

This chain uses TRBV10-1 with TRBJ2-5; TRBD2 matches at 11 bases. The V gene end was trimmed by 4 bases and the J gene end by 0 bases; junction bases not matched to a gene: 1. Per the germline V gene, CDR1 is WNHNN and CDR2 is SYGVQD (reference sequence). The CDR3 is made up of 15 amino acids. The CDR3 here is CASSVTSGNQETQYF. Written as DNA, the CDR3 is TGCGCCAGCAGTGTGACTAGCGGGAACCAAGAGACCCAGTACTTC.

V and J are TRBV5-1 and TRBJ1-6; D uncertain. CDR1 SGHRS and CDR2 YFSETQ come from the germline V gene. The length of the CDR3 is 14 residues. Trimming removed 3 bases at V and 1 base at J, with 5 bases between. The DNA of the CDR3 is TGCGCCAGCAGCTCCCCATCCTATAATTCACCCCTCCACTTT. Its translation is CASSSPSYNSPLHF.

The chain recombines TRBV2 with TRBJ1-5; no clear D. V was shortened by 5 bases and J by 3 bases, with 11 bases between the two germline ends. Germline CDR1 SNHLY, CDR2 FYNNEI. The CDR3 has 14 amino acids. CDR3 amino acids: CASSIILANQPQHF. The CDR3 DNA is TGTGCCAGCAGTATTATATTGGCCAATCAGCCCCAGCATTTT.

This sequence joins TRBV5-1 and TRBJ2-1; 10 nucleotides match TRBD1. Trimming took 1 base from V and 9 from J; bases not matched to a gene: 7. CDR1 SGHRS and CDR2 YFSETQ come from the germline V gene. The CDR3 loop spans 15 amino acids. In DNA form, the CDR3 reads TGCGCCAGCAGCTTGCAAGACAGGGGGCAGGCTGAGCAGTTCTTC. Translated, it gives CASSLQDRGQAEQFF.

The chain has TRBV3-1 (or the pseudogene TRBV3-2) and TRBJ2-7, with TRBD2 as a possible D gene (6 bases). The ends were cut back, 0 bases at V and 0 bases at J, with 6 bases in the middle. The length of the CDR3 is 14 residues. CDR1 LGHDT and CDR2 YNNKEL come from the germline V gene (reference sequence). The chain's CDR3 is CASSQERGSYEQYF. The DNA for the CDR3 is TGTGCCAGCAGCCAAGAGCGGGGCTCCTACGAGCAGTACTTC.

The chain carries TRBV18 and TRBJ1-2; 9 bases line up with TRBD1. The CDR3 length is 17 residues. Losses at the gene ends were 2 bases for V and 8 bases for J; bases not matched to a gene: 15. Germline V gene sequence: CDR1 KGHSH, CDR2 LQKENI. CDR3: CASSPTGTGTQLGGYTF. The CDR3 bases are TGTGCCAGCTCACCAACCGGGACAGGGACGCAATTGGGGGGCTACACCTTC.

This rearrangement joins TRBV2 to TRBJ1-6; D unresolved. Germline lookup yields CDR1 SNHLY and CDR2 FYNNEI. The CDR3 sequence is 16 residues long. V lost 4 bases and J 0 bases, leaving 10 bases between the germline ends. DNA for the CDR3: TGTGCCAGCAGTGTCAGGCAGAGCTCCTATAATTCACCCCTCCACTTT. It is translated as CASSVRQSSYNSPLHF.

This chain connects TRBV3-1 (or the pseudogene TRBV3-2) to TRBJ2-3; 14 bases are a match to TRBD2. Germline lookup yields CDR1 LGHDT and CDR2 YNNKEL (reference sequence). There are 17 residues in the CDR3. The V gene end was trimmed by 4 bases and the J gene end by 2 bases; junction bases not matched to a gene: 5. CDR3 protein: CASSLRTSGGNTDTQYF. In DNA form, the CDR3 reads TGTGCCAGCAGCCTTCGGACTAGCGGGGGGAACACAGATACGCAGTATTTT.

This chain joins TRBV7-2 and TRBJ1-1; 9 bases line up with TRBD1. The germline V gene encodes CDR1 SGHTA and CDR2 FQGNSA. The CDR3 length is 14 residues. Unmatched junction bases numbered 6, after V lost 5 bases and J lost 5 bases. Here the CDR3 reads CASSRDRASTEAFF. CDR3 nucleotides: TGTGCCAGCAGCCGGGACAGGGCAAGTACTGAAGCTTTCTTT.

Judged by abundance, this clone is medium-sized. The genes are TRBV5-4 and TRBJ1-1; 7 positions agree with TRBD1. CDR1 SGHNT and CDR2 YYREEE come from the germline V gene (reference sequence). The ends lost 0 bases at V and 8 bases at J; junction bases unmatched: 7. This CDR3 has 14 amino acids. The chain's CDR3 is CASSLEGAQDEAFF. The CDR3 nucleotides read TGTGCCAGCAGCTTGGAGGGGGCGCAGGACGAAGCTTTCTTT.

A remark on this clone: The sample has other DNA sequences that encode this CDR3 too. The chain has TRBV5-6 and TRBJ2-2; D remains unclear. CDR1 and CDR2 (germline): SGHDT, YYEEEE. The CDR3 runs to 14 residues. V lost 1 base, J lost 1 base, and 5 bases lay in between. Here the CDR3 DNA reads TGTGCCAGCAGCTTGAGAGGGAACACCGGGGAGCTGTTTTTT. The encoded protein is CASSLRGNTGELFF.

V gene TRBV6-2 or TRBV6-3 combines with J gene TRBJ1-1; a weak D match, TRBD1 (6 bases). CDR1 and CDR2 (germline): MNHEY, SVGEGT. The CDR3 has 14 residues. The ends were cut back, 6 bases at V and 11 bases at J, with 22 bases in the middle. The CDR3 reads CASSLRGGPLGAFF. The CDR3 DNA reads as TGTGCCAGCAGCCTGAGAGGGGGACCGCTGGGGGCTTTCTTT.

The chain is built from TRBV2 and TRBJ1-2, with D perhaps TRBD1 (6 bases). Germline CDR1 is SNHLY and CDR2 is FYNNEI. V lost 4 bases and J lost 2, with 8 bases in between. The CDR3 is 13 amino acids. The CDR3 reads CASSVDRNYGYTF. CDR3 sequence (DNA): TGTGCCAGCAGTGTCGACAGGAACTATGGCTACACCTTC.

This chain links TRBV5-1 with TRBJ2-2; TRBD2 might be the D (7 bases). V lost 4 bases and J 0 bases, leaving 13 bases between the germline ends. The CDR3 is made up of 16 amino acids. CDR1 is SGHRS and CDR2 is YFSETQ in the germline V gene. The CDR3 bases are TGCGCCAGCAGCGTCAAGGGGGGGACGAACACCGGGGAGCTGTTTTTT. Protein product: CASSVKGGTNTGELFF.

CDR3 residues: CASSSRQGYGYTF. CDR3 sequence (DNA): TGTGCCAGCAGTTCTCGACAGGGCTATGGCTACACCTTC. V gene TRBV6-5 combines with J gene TRBJ1-2; TRBD1 aligns across 7 bases. Unmatched junction bases numbered 3, after V lost 4 bases and J lost 4 bases. This CDR3 is built from 13 residues. In germline, CDR1 is MNHEY, CDR2 SVGAGI.

The V gene is TRBV18, the J gene TRBJ1-3; 8 bases line up with TRBD1. The germline CDR1 and CDR2 sequences are KGHSH and LQKENI. The length of the CDR3 is 16 residues. With 3 bases clipped from V and 0 bases from J, the junction kept 4 bases outside the gene matches. The CDR3 sequence is CASSPTGDSSGNTIYF. CDR3 DNA: TGTGCCAGCTCACCGACAGGGGACAGCTCTGGAAACACCATATATTTT.

The V and J genes are TRBV11-2 and TRBJ1-2; no clear D gene. Germline CDR1 SGHAT, CDR2 FQNNGV. Trimming removed 2 bases from V and 3 bases from J, with 10 bases in between. CDR3 size: 14 residues. CDR3 in DNA: TGTGCCAGCAGCTTAATAAACTTGGACTATGGCTACACCTTC. Amino acids: CASSLINLDYGYTF.

The genes are TRBV14 and TRBJ2-5, with 10 nucleotides matching TRBD2. Germline CDR1 SGHDN, CDR2 FVKESK. The CDR3 length is 17 residues. Unmatched junction bases numbered 9, after V lost 1 base and J lost 4 bases. This CDR3 reads CASSQVASGGRGETQYF. The DNA for the CDR3 is TGTGCCAGCAGCCAAGTAGCTAGCGGGGGACGCGGAGAGACCCAGTACTTC.

The CDR3 DNA reads TGTGCCAGCAGCTTGGGACAGGGGTCCGCTTCCCAGTACTTC. Protein sequence: CASSLGQGSASQYF. The V and J genes are TRBV5-5 and TRBJ2-5; 8 bases fit TRBD1. The germline V gene has CDR1 SGHKS and CDR2 YYEKEE (reference sequence). This CDR3 is built from 14 residues. Unmatched junction bases numbered 7, after V lost 0 bases and J lost 9 bases.

The chain recombines TRBV19 with TRBJ1-6, with a tentative D call TRBD1 (6 bases). V was clipped by 8 bases and J by 5 bases, with 10 bases between them. CDR1 is LNHDA, CDR2 SQIVND, per germline (reference sequence). The CDR3 has 13 residues. CDR3 coding DNA: TGTGCCAGTCGGGACACAAATAATTCACCCCTCCACTTT. It yields the protein CASRDTNNSPLHF.